Below are 10 T cell receptor beta chains sequenced from a single sample in a study of tumor and adjacent non-tumor tissue in lung cancer (dated by TCRdb to the late 2010s). RNA was extracted from bulk unsorted tissue and checked for quality with a NanoDrop ND-1000 and an Agilent 2100. Normal lung samples were distant non-tumor tissue taken more than 3 cm from the tumor edge. The method behind the library was multiplex PCR. Instrument on record: Illumina HiSeq 2500. Following protocols modified from ARM-PCR, the researchers constructed TCRbeta libraries through three rounds of nested PCR with primers (Table S4). The public reads were reprocessed in TCRdb via fastp at Q25 and MiXCR, keeping in-frame beta chains. For every CDR3 protein sequence, its rows merge into one entry that carries the most common genes and DNA. Within this sample are 75,000 to 90,000 distinct CDR3 sequences, with roughly 77% of them counted one time only. Around a fifth of the sample is held by the ten biggest clonotypes.

Sequencing was done on a sample of distant non-tumor lung tissue. All receptors derive from a woman aged 45-65 years with non-small cell lung cancer.

This clonotype occurred a few times. The chain combines TRBV6-1 with TRBJ2-7; possibly TRBD1 for D (6 bases). The length of the CDR3 is 12 residues. V dropped 7 bases and J dropped 8 bases, with 15 bases sitting between them. Per the germline V gene, CDR1 is MNHNS and CDR2 is SASEGT. For the CDR3, the DNA is TGTGCCAGCACTGGGGGCTACTATAAGCAGTACTTC. This codes for CASTGGYYKQYF.

About this clonotype: One junction end does not reproduce the germline sequence, and a read error may be involved. The chain joins TRBV5-6 to TRBJ2-3; D might be TRBD2 (6 bases). Looked up from germline, CDR1 is SGHDT and CDR2 is YYEEEE. This CDR3 is 16 amino acids long. CDR3 protein: CTSSLYWRALTDTQYF. In DNA form, the CDR3 reads TGTACCAGCAGCTTGTACTGGAGGGCCCTCACAGATACGCAGTATTTT.

Points on this clonotype: This likely comes from a read error, as the CDR3 has no conserved phenylalanine or tryptophan at its end. The rearrangement links TRBV6-1 to TRBJ1-5, with D maybe TRBD1 (5 bases). The DNA end is more similar to TRBJ2-3, so the J call may be wrong. The germline V gene has CDR1 MNHNS and CDR2 SASEGT. The CDR3 extends over 14 amino acids. CDR3 coding DNA: TGTGCCAGCAGTGCTCAGGGATATAATCAGCTCCAGTATCTT. Encoded protein: CASSAQGYNQLQYL.

For this clonotype: The junction departs from the called germline gene at one end, perhaps through a read error. The V gene is TRBV6-6, the J gene TRBJ2-1; D remains ambiguous. The CDR3 consists of 13 residues. Per germline, CDR1 MNHNY and CDR2 SVGAGI (reference sequence). CDR3 DNA sequence: TGTGCCAGCAGTTACTTCCATGGAGATGAGGAGTTCTTC. This codes for CASSYFHGDEEFF.

Remarks on this clonotype: An end of the junction does not agree with germline; a read error may underlie this. The CDR3 DNA reads TGCGCCAGCAGTTTGGACGGCCGAACGAACACTGAAGCCTTATTT. Its translation is CASSLDGRTNTEALF. J is TRBJ1-1 and V is TRBV6-5; D is unclear. CDR1 is MNHEY and CDR2 is SVGAGI in the germline V gene. The CDR3 covers 15 residues.

In the case of this clonotype: One end of the junction varies from germline; a read error may be responsible. The chain combines TRBV5-5 with TRBJ2-1, with 10 bases matching TRBD1. Germline assignment: CDR1 SGHKS and CDR2 YYEKEE (reference sequence). The CDR3 spans 14 residues. CDR3 nucleotide sequence: TGTGCCAGCAGCTCCGGGACAGGGGTCTATGAGCAGCTCTTC. Residues: CASSSGTGVYEQLF.

About this clonotype itself: One end of the junction varies from germline; a read error may be responsible. V is TRBV29-1 and J is TRBJ2-6, with D possibly TRBD2 on 6 matching bases. Germline CDR1 and CDR2: SQVTM and ANQGSEA. The CDR3 totals 19 residues. The CDR3 here is CSVVPVVDIGDSGANFLTF. CDR3 bases: TGCAGCGTTGTCCCCGTTGTAGACATCGGGGACTCTGGGGCCAACTTCCTGACATTC.

Comments on this clonotype: A much bigger clone sits one base away, suggesting this may be a read error. The chain joins TRBV20-1 to TRBJ2-4; D possibly corresponds to TRBD2 (5 bases). The length of the CDR3 is 14 residues. In germline, CDR1 is DFQATT, CDR2 SNEGSKA (reference sequence). The CDR3 reads CSARASLAKNIQHF. The CDR3 DNA sequence: TGCAGTGCTAGAGCGAGCCTAGCCAAAAACATTCAGCACTTC.

This clonotype has just one count. A much larger clone differs by one base, so this may be a read error. The rearrangement links TRBV28 to TRBJ2-7; a weak D match, TRBD1 (7 bases). The CDR3 covers 13 residues. Trimming shortened V by 8 bases and J by 0 bases, and 11 bases separated the two germline ends. Per germline, CDR1 MDHEN and CDR2 SYDVKM. CDR3 amino acids: CASQGGCSYEQYF. The CDR3 DNA follows: TGTGCCAGCCAGGGGGGATGCTCCTACGAGCAGTACTTC.

With respect to this clonotype: Sequence at one end of the junction differs from germline and may be a read error. The chain is built from TRBV29-1 and TRBJ2-3; weak D call: TRBD1 (7 bases). The CDR3 consists of 20 residues. Germline V gives CDR1 SQVTM, CDR2 ANQGSEA. The CDR3 here is CSLEDLEMWTGGFGTDTQYF. The CDR3 bases are TGCAGCCTTGAAGATCTAGAAATGTGGACAGGAGGGTTTGGCACAGATACGCAGTATTTT.